This T cell receptor (beta chain) was captured by sequencing in a study of identical twins. TCRdb itself ran the 5' RACE reads through MiXCR, one entry per CDR3 protein. The sample lists fewer than 350,000 distinct CDR3 sequences; more than 6.5% were seen once. This CDR3 contains 17 residues. Trimming removed 2 bases from V and 2 bases from J; junction bases left unmatched: 6. CDR1 is MNHEY and CDR2 is SVGAGI in the germline V gene. This clonotype has a handful of counts. These data also featured in a second study, about yellow fever vaccine responses in identical twins.

Sequenced sample: memory (CD45RO+) T cells sorted from blood. V is TRBV6-5 and J is TRBJ2-2, with 9 bases that match TRBD2. The sequence came from a young woman in good health. CDR3 coding DNA: TGTGCCAGCAGTTACGGCGGGGGGGCCATAAACACCGGGGAGCTGTTTTTT. It translates to CASSYGGGAINTGELFF.